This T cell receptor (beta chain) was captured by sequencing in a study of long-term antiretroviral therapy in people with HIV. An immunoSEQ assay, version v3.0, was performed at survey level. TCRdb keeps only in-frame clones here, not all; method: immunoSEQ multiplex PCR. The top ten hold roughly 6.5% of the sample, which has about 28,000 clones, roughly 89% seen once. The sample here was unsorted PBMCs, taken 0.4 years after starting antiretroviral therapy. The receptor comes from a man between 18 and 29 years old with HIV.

The CDR3 nucleotides are TGTGCCAGCAGTGAAGGCATCCCCGGGGGAGCTCAGCCCCAGCATTTT. This sequence encodes CASSEGIPGGAQPQHF. V is TRBV6-1 and J is TRBJ1-5, with D perhaps matching TRBD1 (5 bases). Trimming stripped 1 base from V and 6 bases from J, with 16 bases between. The CDR3 extends over 16 amino acids. Germline-derived CDR1 and CDR2 are MNHNS and SASEGT.